A single TCR beta chain is shown here with its context. As yet, its antigen is unknown. Only in-frame clones appear in the TCRdb table, and some are missing; sequencing was by immunoSEQ multiplex PCR. The sample consists of 45,000 to 60,000 clones, roughly 90% of them appearing once. The source of the sample is a study of OX40 agonist ivuxolimab in advanced cancers. As for the study in general: Ivuxolimab was delivered to patients intravenously every 2 weeks at doses spanning 0.01 to 10 mg/kg.

Germline V lookup: CDR1 SGHTA, CDR2 FQGNSA. The J segment lost 7 bases and the V segment lost 5 bases, leaving 9 bases of the junction unmatched. The CDR3 runs 15 residues. General observations from the study: Nonresponders, in some cases, also had low normalized T-cell clonal expansion. There was clonal expansion of CD4+ and CD8+ blood T cells by week 6 at 0.1 to 3.0 mg/kg.

Specimen: CD4+ or CD8+ T cells sorted from blood, collected in a trial of the OX40 agonist ivuxolimab. This chain joins TRBV7-2 and TRBJ2-7; 12 bases are shared with TRBD2. The sequence derives from an adult with an advanced solid tumor such as melanoma, head and neck, liver or kidney cancer. The CDR3 reads CASSPWTSGNWEQYF. CDR3 nucleotides: TGTGCCAGCAGCCCTTGGACTAGCGGGAATTGGGAGCAGTACTTC.